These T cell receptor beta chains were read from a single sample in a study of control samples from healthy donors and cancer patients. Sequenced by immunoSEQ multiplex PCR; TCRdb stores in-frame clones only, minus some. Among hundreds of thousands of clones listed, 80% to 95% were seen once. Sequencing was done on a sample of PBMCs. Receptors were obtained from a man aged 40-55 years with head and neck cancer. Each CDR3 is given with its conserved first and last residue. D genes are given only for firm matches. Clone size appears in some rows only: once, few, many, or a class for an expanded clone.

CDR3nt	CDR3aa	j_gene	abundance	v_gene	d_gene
TGTGCCAGCAGTTACTTCAGGACAGGGCTTAACTATGGCTACACCTTC	CASSYFRTGLNYGYTF	TRBJ1-2	.	TRBV27	TRBD1
TGTGCCAGGCAGGGCAGGGATTCACCCCTCCACTTT	CARQGRDSPLHF	TRBJ1-6	.	TRBV2	.
TGTGCCAGCAAGACAGGGAACACCGGGGAGCTGTTTTTT	CASKTGNTGELFF	TRBJ2-2	.	TRBV6-6	.
TGTGCCAAGCAAAGCATAGCGACAATGAACACTGAAGCTTTCTTT	CAKQSIATMNTEAFF	TRBJ1-1	.	TRBV2	.
TGTGCCAGCAGTTCAGGGGGTGGCTATGGCTACACCTTC	CASSSGGGYGYTF	TRBJ1-2	once	TRBV27	TRBD1
TGTGCCAGCAGTTTAACTCTCTACGAGCAGTACTTC	CASSLTLYEQYF	TRBJ2-7	.	TRBV28	.
TGTGCCAGCAGGACCAGGGGGTACGACTATGGCTACACCTTC	CASRTRGYDYGYTF	TRBJ1-2	.	TRBV28	TRBD1
TGTGCCAGCAGCGACAGATTCTATGGCTACACCTTC	CASSDRFYGYTF	TRBJ1-2	.	TRBV12-3/TRBV12-4	.
TGTGCCAGCAGTTTATCCGGGACAGCCTCCTACGAGCAGTACTTC	CASSLSGTASYEQYF	TRBJ2-7	once	TRBV28	TRBD1
TGTGCCTGGAGTGTAAATACCGATAATTCACCCCTCCACTTT	CAWSVNTDNSPLHF	TRBJ1-6	.	TRBV30	.
TGTGCCAGCAGCCAAATATCCATAGCCATAGCGGGAGAGACCGGGGAGCTGTTTTTT	CASSQISIAIAGETGELFF	TRBJ2-2	.	TRBV4-2	TRBD2
TGTGCCAGCAGTTTAGAGTATGGGGGGGGGAAAAACATTCAGTACTTC	CASSLEYGGGKNIQYF	TRBJ2-4	.	TRBV27	TRBD2
TGTGCCAGCAGTGAGAAGGGGAACACCGGGGAGCTGTTTTTT	CASSEKGNTGELFF	TRBJ2-2	few	TRBV6-1	.
TGTGCCAGCAGACTTGAGGGGGCGACCGGGGAGCTGTTTTTT	CASRLEGATGELFF	TRBJ2-2	.	TRBV7-3	TRBD1
TGTGCCAGCAGTTTGCGGACAGGGGGGGGAGAAAAACTGTTTTTT	CASSLRTGGGEKLFF	TRBJ1-4	.	TRBV28	TRBD1
TGCGCCAGCAGCTTGGGACAGGGGTTGTTCCACGAGCAGTACTTC	CASSLGQGLFHEQYF	TRBJ2-7	.	TRBV5-1	TRBD1
TGTGCCAGCAGCGGGCCGGGACAGTTCTACGAGCAGTACTTC	CASSGPGQFYEQYF	TRBJ2-7	.	TRBV7-9	TRBD1
TGTGCCAGCAGTGGGACAGGGGGCGGGGTTGCAACTAATGAAAAACTGTTTTTT	CASSGTGGGVATNEKLFF	TRBJ1-4	once	TRBV27	TRBD1
TGTGCCAGCCCACGGGAGGGCCCTCGAGACGAGCAGTACTTC	CASPREGPRDEQYF	TRBJ2-7	.	TRBV19	TRBD2
TGTGCCAGTAGTATAGAGGGGGGCTTCGGAGGCTACACCTTC	CASSIEGGFGGYTF	TRBJ1-2	few	TRBV19	.
TGCAGCGTTGGCGTCCGGGGGGCAGGAACTGAAGCTTTCTTT	CSVGVRGAGTEAFF	TRBJ1-1	.	TRBV29-1	.
TGTGCCAGCAGTTTGGGCAGTCGTTACGAGCAGTACTTC	CASSLGSRYEQYF	TRBJ2-7	.	TRBV12-3/TRBV12-4	.
TGTGCCAGCAGCTTTTTACAAGTGAACACTGAAGCTTTCTTT	CASSFLQVNTEAFF	TRBJ1-1	.	TRBV7-8	.
TGTGCCAGCAGCGAGGCCGGGACAGGGGACCATGAGCAGTTCTTC	CASSEAGTGDHEQFF	TRBJ2-1	.	TRBV6-5	TRBD1
TGTGCCAGTAGTATTTTCGGGGGCGCGTACGAGCAGTACTTC	CASSIFGGAYEQYF	TRBJ2-7	once	TRBV19	.
TGTGCCAGCAGTCCATCTCCGGGACCCCTAACCTACGAGCAGTACTTC	CASSPSPGPLTYEQYF	TRBJ2-7	.	TRBV28	.
TGTGCCAGCAGTTACTCGGGGACTAAGTACAATGAGCAGTTCTTC	CASSYSGTKYNEQFF	TRBJ2-1	.	TRBV6-5	TRBD2
TGTGCCACCAGTGGCGGGACAGGGGAGCGGGAAAAACTGTTTTTT	CATSGGTGEREKLFF	TRBJ1-4	.	TRBV24-1	TRBD1
TGTGCCAGCAGCCAAGTCCTACAGGGGGCGCGGGGAGATACGCAGTATTTT	CASSQVLQGARGDTQYF	TRBJ2-3	.	TRBV4-2	TRBD1
TGTGCCAGCGAAAACAGTCGGAATGAAAAACTGTTTTTT	CASENSRNEKLFF	TRBJ1-4	.	TRBV28	.
TGTGCCTGGAGCGTAGACACTAATCAGCCCCAGCATTTT	CAWSVDTNQPQHF	TRBJ1-5	.	TRBV30	.
TGTGCCAGCAGCTCCTCTGAGTTCGGACTCCTCAATGAGCAGTTCTTC	CASSSSEFGLLNEQFF	TRBJ2-1	.	TRBV27	.
TGTGCCAGTAGTATTGTCGTGGGGTCGTTCACTGAAGCTTTCTTT	CASSIVVGSFTEAFF	TRBJ1-1	.	TRBV19	.
TGTGCCAGCAGTTTACCCTATCAGCCCCAGCATTTT	CASSLPYQPQHF	TRBJ1-5	.	TRBV12-3/TRBV12-4	.
TGTGCCAGCAGCGTATTAGGGCTAGCGGGCTCGTATGCCGGGGAGCTGTTTTTT	CASSVLGLAGSYAGELFF	TRBJ2-2	.	TRBV7-9	TRBD2
TGTGCCACCTGGGAGGGGAGGAAGAATCAGCCCCAGCATTTT	CATWEGRKNQPQHF	TRBJ1-5	.	TRBV27	.
TGCAGCGTTTCCGACAGGGGAAAAGAGACCCAGTACTTC	CSVSDRGKETQYF	TRBJ2-5	once	TRBV29-1	TRBD1
TGCAGCGTTGAAGATCGTAGCGGGAAGTCGTCGGATACGCAGTATTTT	CSVEDRSGKSSDTQYF	TRBJ2-3	.	TRBV29-1	TRBD2
TGTGCCAGCAAATACAGGGGAGAAGAAAAACTGTTTTTT	CASKYRGEEKLFF	TRBJ1-4	.	TRBV25-1	TRBD1
TGTGCCAGCAGTTTAACGCAGGGGCTGAGTGAAGCTTTCTTT	CASSLTQGLSEAFF	TRBJ1-1	once	TRBV28	.
TGTGCCAGCAGCCAAGAGGGGACGGGAGAAGAGACCCAGTACTTC	CASSQEGTGEETQYF	TRBJ2-5	.	TRBV3-1/TRBV3-2	.
TGCAGCGTTTTCGGGGTGGGCGCGAAGAGCTCCTACGAGCAGTACTTC	CSVFGVGAKSSYEQYF	TRBJ2-7	.	TRBV29-1	.
TGCGCCAGCAGTCTCAGAGGGTCGAACACTGAAGCTTTCTTT	CASSLRGSNTEAFF	TRBJ1-1	.	TRBV10-1	.
TGTGCCAGCAGCCGACTGGGGGGACTCAACTATGGCTACACCTTC	CASSRLGGLNYGYTF	TRBJ1-2	many	TRBV9	.
TGTGCCACCAGTGCGGCATCAGGGAAAGGGCAGGAGACCCAGTACTTC	CATSAASGKGQETQYF	TRBJ2-5	.	TRBV24-1	.
TGTGCCAGCAGCCCGCCCGGGACTAGCGGCTTGAATGAGCAGTTCTTC	CASSPPGTSGLNEQFF	TRBJ2-1	.	TRBV5-4	TRBD2
TGTGCCTGGAGTACCTTAAATCAGCCCCAGCATTTT	CAWSTLNQPQHF	TRBJ1-5	.	TRBV30	.
TGTGCCAGCAAGCGAGTAAACACCGGGGAGCTGTTTTTT	CASKRVNTGELFF	TRBJ2-2	.	TRBV25-1	.
TGTGCCAGCAGTTACTCGGTTACAAACTCCTACGAGCAGTACTTC	CASSYSVTNSYEQYF	TRBJ2-7	once	TRBV6-5	.
TGTGCCAGCAGTTACCCCCGACAGGAGAACACTGAAGCTTTCTTT	CASSYPRQENTEAFF	TRBJ1-1	.	TRBV6-6	.
TGTGCCAGTAGTATTACTTTAAGAGGGATCCCAGATACGCAGTATTTT	CASSITLRGIPDTQYF	TRBJ2-3	.	TRBV19	.
TGTGCCAGCAGCTTGGGAGCGGGACAAGATGAAAAACTGTTTTTT	CASSLGAGQDEKLFF	TRBJ1-4	.	TRBV5-8	.
TGTGCCAGCAGCGTAGAAGGGTCACTAAACTACAATGAGCAGTTCTTC	CASSVEGSLNYNEQFF	TRBJ2-1	.	TRBV9	.
TGTGCCAGCAGCCGACTTGGGACACCCTACGAGCAGTACTTC	CASSRLGTPYEQYF	TRBJ2-7	.	TRBV11-2	.
TGTGCCAGCAGCTCCCCCGGGACAGGGATCACTGAAGCTTTCTTT	CASSSPGTGITEAFF	TRBJ1-1	.	TRBV7-9	TRBD1
TGTGCCAGCAGCTTGGGGTCCCAAGAGACCCAGTACTTC	CASSLGSQETQYF	TRBJ2-5	.	TRBV5-4	.
TGTGCCAGCAGCTTGAGGGGCAATCAGCCCCAGCATTTT	CASSLRGNQPQHF	TRBJ1-5	.	TRBV7-2	.